The 3 T cell receptor beta chains below come from one sample, sequenced in a study of T-cell reconstitution after alpha-beta-depleted transplantation in children. Unique molecular identifiers were used to barcode this TCRbeta library. TCRdb analysed the PCR reads with MiXCR anew, one entry per CDR3 protein. The sample includes some 840,000 distinct CDR3 sequences, 15% to 20% of them seen just once. The sequences come from PBMCs, mostly from graft donor cells, collected 360 days after TCRalphabeta/CD19-depleted stem cell transplant. These receptors were collected from a male patient aged 10 to 17 who had a stem cell transplant for acute lymphoblastic leukemia, so the T cells may come from the graft donor.

This clonotype has just a few counts. J is TRBJ2-1 and V is TRBV20-1; 10 positions match TRBD1. The CDR3 has 16 amino acids. Germline lookup yields CDR1 DFQATT and CDR2 SNEGSKA (reference sequence). V lost 4 bases and J lost 0; bases outside the gene matches: 6. The CDR3: CSAKPWTGGSYNEQFF. DNA for the CDR3: TGCAGTGCTAAGCCGTGGACAGGGGGCTCCTACAATGAGCAGTTCTTC.

This clonotype was picked up a small number of times. This CDR3 is CSAPGQLETQYF. The DNA of the CDR3 is TGCAGTGCCCCAGGACAGTTAGAGACCCAGTACTTC. This rearrangement joins TRBV20-1 to TRBJ2-5; a weak D match, TRBD1 (6 bases). CDR3 length: 12 amino acids. V shed 6 bases and J shed 4 bases, with 12 bases lying between them. Germline-derived CDR1 and CDR2 are DFQATT and SNEGSKA (reference sequence).

This sequence joins TRBV5-1 and TRBJ2-7; 8 nucleotides line up with TRBD2. Germline assignment: CDR1 SGHRS and CDR2 YFSETQ. This CDR3 has 15 residues. With 0 bases clipped from V and 4 bases from J, the junction kept 6 bases outside the gene matches. CDR3 region: CASSLGLATDYEQYF. The DNA for the CDR3 is TGCGCCAGCAGCTTGGGACTAGCGACCGATTACGAGCAGTACTTC. The full variable domain, rest sourced from reference TRBV5-1 and TRBJ2-7, is KAGVTQTPRYLIKTRGQQVTLSCSPISGHRSVSWYQQTPGQGLQFLFEYFSETQRNKGNFPGRFSGRQFSNSRSEMNVSTLELGDSALYLCASSLGLATDYEQYFGPGTRLTVT.